This passage covers 27 T cell receptor beta chains from one sample sequenced in a study of Ad26.COV2.S vaccination and SARS-CoV-2 variants. The table came from immunoSEQ multiplex PCR; TCRdb's copy has only in-frame clones and leaves some out. The data contain about 350,000 clones, about 90% of them singletons. Source: peripheral blood, taken after recovery from COVID-19. The source is a human donor who had recovered from COVID-19.

V gene TRBV4-2 combines with J gene TRBJ2-2; maybe TRBD1 (6 bases). The ends were cut back, 0 bases at V and 6 bases at J, with 17 bases in the middle. Germline V gene data show CDR1 as LGHNA and CDR2 as YNFKEQ. The CDR3 totals 17 residues. CDR3 amino acids: CASSQEHAGAWSGELFF. The DNA of the CDR3 is TGTGCCAGCAGCCAAGAGCACGCAGGGGCTTGGTCCGGGGAGCTGTTTTTT.

This chain uses TRBV27 with TRBJ2-3; possibly TRBD2 for D (5 bases). This CDR3 is built from 15 residues. V was pared by 0 bases and J by 1 base, with 8 bases between. The V gene's germline CDR1 is MNHEY and CDR2 SMNVEV (reference sequence). The CDR3 is CASSLSTGGTDTQYF. The CDR3 coding sequence is TGTGCCAGCAGTTTATCGACCGGGGGCACAGATACGCAGTATTTT.

The rearrangement links TRBV9 to TRBJ2-1, with D uncertain. V gave up 2 bases and J gave up 4 bases, with 7 bases separating them. This CDR3 contains 13 residues. Germline lookup yields CDR1 SGDLS and CDR2 YYNGEE. The CDR3 here is CASSVLDYNEQFF. The CDR3 DNA sequence: TGTGCCAGCAGCGTGCTTGATTACAATGAGCAGTTCTTC. Complete variable domain (other parts from reference TRBV9 and TRBJ2-1): DSGVTQTPKHLITATGQRVTLRCSPRSGDLSVYWYQQSLDQGLQFLIQYYNGEERAKGNILERFSAQQFPDLHSELNLSSLELGDSALYFCASSVLDYNEQFFGPGTRLTVL.

As DNA, the CDR3 is TGTGCCAGCAGCGGCCGGGACAAAGACTACGAGCAGTACTTC. It yields the protein CASSGRDKDYEQYF. This chain joins TRBV13 and TRBJ2-7; weak D call: TRBD1 (6 bases). V was pared by 5 bases and J by 3 bases, with 14 bases between. This CDR3 contains 14 residues. Germline V CDR1 and CDR2: PRHDT, FYEKMQ (reference sequence).

This clone was recorded once. The V call is TRBV5-6, the J call TRBJ1-2; 8 bases map to TRBD1. The CDR3 length is 14 residues. CDR1 and CDR2 (germline): SGHDT, YYEEEE. V shed 4 bases, J shed 9 bases, and the junction held 11 bases outside the gene matches. Here the CDR3 reads CASSHGTGALSYTF. CDR3 sequence (DNA): TGTGCCAGCAGCCATGGGACAGGAGCCTTGAGCTACACCTTC.

This chain links TRBV5-4 with TRBJ1-1, with D hard to call. This CDR3 has 15 amino acids. From germline, CDR1 is SGHNT and CDR2 YYREEE (reference sequence). Trimming took 0 bases from V and 1 from J, leaving 10 bases between them. As DNA, the CDR3 is TGTGCCAGCAGCTTGGATGGACGGACGAACACTGAAGCTTTCTTT. Protein: CASSLDGRTNTEAFF.

V gene TRBV27 combines with J gene TRBJ2-1; TRBD1 aligns across 7 bases. V shed 5 bases and J 3 bases; nucleotides not matched to a gene: 10. This CDR3 comprises 16 residues. CDR1 and CDR2 from the germline V gene are MNHEY and SMNVEV (reference sequence). CDR3 in DNA: TGTGCCAGCAGTGCCCAAACAGGGGTCCACTACAATGAGCAGTTCTTC. Amino acid sequence: CASSAQTGVHYNEQFF.

The V gene is TRBV12-5, the J gene TRBJ1-1, with no clear D. This CDR3 is built from 15 residues. V dropped 8 bases and J dropped 0 bases, with 16 bases sitting between them. The germline CDR1 and CDR2 sequences are LGHNT and FRNRAP. In nucleotides, the CDR3 is TGTGCTAGTACCAGAAAGGGAGGGATGAACACTGAAGCTTTCTTT. Protein product: CASTRKGGMNTEAFF.

This clone was found once. V and J are TRBV2 and TRBJ1-2; D remains ambiguous. V lost 1 base to trimming and J lost 2 bases, with 8 bases between them. CDR1 SNHLY and CDR2 FYNNEI come from the germline V gene. This CDR3 is built from 14 residues. The chain's CDR3 is CASSEGRMNYGYTF. The CDR3, as DNA: TGTGCCAGCAGTGAAGGCAGGATGAACTATGGCTACACCTTC.

The chain combines TRBV7-9 with TRBJ2-3, with D tentatively TRBD2 (6 bases). The CDR3 has 13 residues. Germline lookup yields CDR1 SEHNR and CDR2 FQNEAQ (reference sequence). The V end lost 6 bases, the J end lost 9 bases, and 16 bases lay between the germline ends. The CDR3 sequence: CASSTSGLMTQYF. The CDR3 DNA reads TGTGCCAGCAGTACCAGCGGACTAATGACGCAGTATTTT.

The chain links TRBV5-1 to TRBJ1-4; 8 bases are shared with TRBD1. Germline V gene data show CDR1 as SGHRS and CDR2 as YFSETQ. V was pared by 2 bases and J by 8 bases, with 5 bases of the junction left unmatched. The CDR3 covers 14 residues. CDR3 amino acids: CASSFGQGDEKLFF. The CDR3 DNA sequence: TGCGCCAGCAGCTTTGGACAGGGAGACGAAAAACTGTTTTTT.

V is TRBV7-8 and J is TRBJ1-2; D unclear. CDR3 length equals 12 residues. V was cut by 2 bases and J by 8 bases, with 9 bases left in between. Per germline, CDR1 SGHVS and CDR2 FQNEAQ. The CDR3 here is CASSLNGRGYTF. CDR3 DNA sequence: TGTGCCAGCAGCTTAAATGGGCGGGGCTACACCTTC.

The chain employs TRBV4-2 and TRBJ2-1; 11 bases are shared with TRBD2. This CDR3 has 15 amino acids. Germline trimming cut 3 bases from V and 9 bases from J; bases unmatched to any gene: 7. Per the germline V gene, CDR1 is LGHNA and CDR2 is YNFKEQ. The chain's CDR3 is CASSHGGLAGAEQFF. CDR3 DNA sequence: TGTGCCAGCAGCCACGGTGGACTAGCGGGCGCTGAGCAGTTCTTC.

The chain joins TRBV18 to TRBJ1-1; 7 nucleotides align to TRBD1. The CDR3 has 12 residues. Trimming took 2 bases from V and 10 from J; bases not matched to a gene: 4. Germline lookup yields CDR1 KGHSH and CDR2 LQKENI. The CDR3 region is CASSPTGEAAFF. The CDR3 DNA reads as TGTGCCAGCTCACCAACAGGGGAGGCAGCTTTCTTT.

This chain links TRBV6-5 with TRBJ2-7, with TRBD1 matching 8 bases. J was trimmed by 5 bases and V by 6 bases; bases with no gene match: 6. The V gene's germline CDR1 is MNHEY and CDR2 SVGAGI. The CDR3 spans 13 residues. CDR3 sequence reads: CASRRQGSHEQYF. The CDR3 DNA reads as TGTGCCAGCAGGAGACAGGGGAGCCACGAGCAGTACTTC.

This chain connects TRBV5-6 to TRBJ2-4; possibly TRBD2 for D (6 bases). Germline values: CDR1 SGHDT, CDR2 YYEEEE. The CDR3 is 14 residues long. The V and J ends lost 2 bases and 1 base respectively, with 7 bases between them. The CDR3 sequence: CASSFAGAKNIQYF. As DNA, the CDR3 is TGTGCCAGCAGCTTCGCGGGGGCCAAAAACATTCAGTACTTC.

Written as DNA, the CDR3 is TGTGCCAGTAGTATCAAGGACAGGGGGGGATATTCACCCCTCCACTTT. Translated: CASSIKDRGGYSPLHF. The V gene is TRBV19, the J gene TRBJ1-6, with 10 bases matching TRBD1. The ends lost 3 bases at V and 8 bases at J; junction bases unmatched: 7. The CDR3 extends over 16 amino acids. The germline V gene has CDR1 LNHDA and CDR2 SQIVND (reference sequence).

The chain combines TRBV11-3 with TRBJ2-3, with 9 nucleotides matching TRBD2. J lost 4 bases, V lost 4 bases, and 9 bases had no gene match. CDR3 length equals 16 residues. The V gene's germline CDR1 is SGHNT and CDR2 YENEEA. CDR3 sequence: CASSSSLRGGPDTQYF. Here the CDR3 DNA reads TGTGCCAGCAGCTCGTCCTTGCGGGGGGGCCCAGATACGCAGTATTTT.

This clone was found once. The chain couples TRBV6-5 to TRBJ1-2, with 8 bases matching TRBD1. This CDR3 comprises 14 residues. V shed 4 bases and J 4 bases; nucleotides not matched to a gene: 5. Looked up from germline, CDR1 is MNHEY and CDR2 is SVGAGI. For the CDR3, the DNA is TGTGCCAGCAGTTTGACGGACAGGGTCTATGGCTACACCTTC. The encoded protein is CASSLTDRVYGYTF.

The chain is built from TRBV29-1 and TRBJ1-1; TRBD1 is a possible D gene (6 bases). Trimming cost V 6 bases and J 0 bases, with 11 bases left between them. Germline V CDR1 and CDR2: SQVTM, ANQGSEA. The length of the CDR3 is 13 residues. The CDR3 loop reads CSVSGALNTEAFF. As DNA, the CDR3 is TGCAGCGTCTCAGGGGCTTTGAACACTGAAGCTTTCTTT.

V and J are TRBV19 and TRBJ2-1; no reliable D call. The V gene lost 1 base and the J gene lost 2 bases, with 9 bases spanning the gap. The CDR3 runs to 15 residues. Per the germline V gene, CDR1 is LNHDA and CDR2 is SQIVND (reference sequence). The CDR3 spells CASSIAVGPYNEQFF. CDR3 coding DNA: TGTGCCAGTAGTATAGCGGTAGGGCCCTACAATGAGCAGTTCTTC.

The chain carries TRBV13 and TRBJ2-5; D is possibly TRBD1 or TRBD2 (6 bases each). The CDR3 is 17 amino acids. Trimming took off 5 bases at V and 1 base at J, with 20 bases between the two ends. From germline, CDR1 is PRHDT and CDR2 FYEKMQ (reference sequence). The CDR3 DNA is TGTGCCAGCAGCCTTAGCACCCCCGGGGGCCTCCAAGAGACCCAGTACTTC. Protein product: CASSLSTPGGLQETQYF.

The J gene is TRBJ1-2, the V gene TRBV5-6, with unresolved D. Between the trimmed V and J ends, which lost 3 bases and 1 base, there was a span of 10 bases. The CDR3 consists of 14 residues. Germline V gene sequence: CDR1 SGHDT, CDR2 YYEEEE. This CDR3 reads CASSSAGINYGYTF. Here the CDR3 DNA reads TGTGCCAGCAGCTCAGCGGGGATTAACTATGGCTACACCTTC.

The chain carries TRBV27 and TRBJ1-2; no clear D. Germline CDR1 is MNHEY and CDR2 is SMNVEV (reference sequence). The length of the CDR3 is 13 residues. V was trimmed by 2 bases and J by 5 bases, leaving 9 bases between them. The CDR3 DNA reads TGTGCCAGCAGTTTAAGCAGGTCGTATGGCTACACCTTC. This codes for CASSLSRSYGYTF.

The chain employs TRBV5-1 and TRBJ1-5; 8 nucleotides agree with TRBD1. V lost 4 bases and J lost 7; bases outside the gene matches: 7. Germline V lookup: CDR1 SGHRS, CDR2 YFSETQ. The CDR3 contains 14 residues. The CDR3 region is CASSPGQGVQPQHF. The CDR3 region has the DNA TGCGCCAGCAGCCCAGGACAGGGAGTACAGCCCCAGCATTTT.

The rearrangement links TRBV6-6 to TRBJ1-1; D is unresolved. The germline V gene has CDR1 MNHNY and CDR2 SVGAGI (reference sequence). This CDR3 has 12 residues. V gave up 6 bases and J gave up 7 bases, with 12 bases separating them. The CDR3: CASSPQVREAFF. CDR3 nucleotide sequence: TGTGCCAGCAGCCCCCAGGTCCGTGAAGCTTTCTTT.

Concerning this clone: Additional DNA sequences in this sample encode the identical CDR3. The gene calls are TRBV10-3 and TRBJ2-7; D gene uncertain. The CDR3 extends over 15 amino acids. Deletions cut 0 bases from V and 0 bases from J, with 9 bases between. Germline CDR1 and CDR2: ENHRY and SYGVKD. This CDR3 is CAISESSGTSYEQYF. The CDR3 DNA reads TGTGCCATCAGTGAGTCGTCTGGAACCTCCTACGAGCAGTACTTC.